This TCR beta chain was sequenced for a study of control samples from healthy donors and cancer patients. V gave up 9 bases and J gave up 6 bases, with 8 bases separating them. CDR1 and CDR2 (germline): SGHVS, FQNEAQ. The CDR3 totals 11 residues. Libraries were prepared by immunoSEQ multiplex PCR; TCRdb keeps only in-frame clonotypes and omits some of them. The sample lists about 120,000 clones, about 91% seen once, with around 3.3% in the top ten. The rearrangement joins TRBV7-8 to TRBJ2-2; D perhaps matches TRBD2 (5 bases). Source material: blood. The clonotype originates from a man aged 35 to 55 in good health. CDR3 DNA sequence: TGTGCCAGTCGGCGGGCCGGGGAGCTGTTTTTT. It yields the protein CASRRAGELFF.